The text below deals with one TCR beta chain. This clone was counted a few times. Its recognized antigen is unknown. Qualities for individual bases were not recorded, and no much larger clone is one base off. A single peripheral blood draw of approximately 110 mL on average was collected from each donor into heparinised tubes. Naive, central memory, regulatory and stem cell-like memory CD4+ T cells were sorted on a BD FACSAria II using a panel including CD45RO, CCR7, CD25, CD127, CD95 and CD27. Every sorted population had a purity above 98%. PBMCs were separated immediately by Lymphoprep density gradient centrifugation and were stained directly, without being cultured. So that batch effects would be minimized, each experiment stained and sorted samples in pairs, pairing one healthy donor with one patient. This sample stems from a study of beta chain features in type 1 diabetes (dated by TCRdb to 2016 to 2019). In the study overall: Patients and healthy donors did not differ in mean age, gender distribution, total cell number or subset yield. A total of 107,917,701 sorted cells were examined across all samples, and the number of cells per subset was strongly correlated with RNA yield. The study compared TCRB repertoires of sorted circulating CD4+ T cell subsets between recently diagnosed type 1 diabetes patients and matched healthy donors. Regulatory and stem cell-like memory subsets were isolated from only 8 patients and roughly eight healthy donors, whereas naive and central memory subsets came from all 30 or so donors.

The CDR3 numbers 13 residues from cysteine through phenylalanine. The sequence is cut down to CDR3 DNA, 39 bases in frame from base 1. V loses 2 bases, J loses 4 bases, and the germline ends lie 11 bases apart. Via the germline V gene (reference sequence), CDR1 is GTSNPN and CDR2 SVGIG. The High Capacity cDNA Reverse Transcription Kit was used to reverse transcribe all of the isolated RNA, meaning that expressed TCRB transcripts were what got sequenced. Naive, central memory and regulatory T cell samples underwent deep immunoSEQ sequencing, averaging about 3.57 million total reads per sample. After sorted cells were lysed in RLT buffer, RNA was extracted with DNase-treated RNeasy Micro or Mini kits, with the choice depending on cell number. To prevent cross-contamination, each cell subset was processed individually, whereas patient and healthy donor samples were processed jointly. The immunoSEQ multiplex PCR was used to amplify TCRB sequences from cDNA, yielding 87-bp fragments that span the CDR3 region. Sequencing of the amplicons was done on the Illumina HiSeq platform. In the original analysis: Synthetic template baselines were used to correct PCR bias computationally, reads within Hamming distance 2 were collapsed together, and singletons that could not be merged were discarded. Reads were aligned against IMGT to assign V, D and J genes, CDR3 length and insertions or deletions at six rearrangement sites. Within each subset, clonotype counts were normalized to sorted cell number, after which true diversity and Gini coefficients were computed with the tcR R package. The overlap coefficient, calculated on TCRB nucleotide sequences, was used to quantify repertoire sharing. Out-of-frame TCRB sequences from naive cells were analyzed to stand in for the pre-selection repertoire. This is the immuneACCESS table as TCRdb keeps it, with only in-frame sequences that have V and J called. A part of the clones is gone; compared with another copy, unresolved V genes explain less than half, and the rest is unexplained. D and trimming come from the DNA, and the V and J calls and clone size come from that table. Counted in this sample were hundreds of thousands of clones; around 9.9% of them appeared once. Of the sample, approximately 0.017% is held by the ten largest clones.

Beyond this particular receptor, the publication reports: PCR might favor shorter templates, but patient and control samples were amplified and corrected together, so any skew would affect both groups equally. Only small numbers of individuals were included in the HLA sub-analyses, which left unresolved whether HLA type had any influence on TCRB rearrangement. Because cDNA was sequenced instead of genomic DNA, activated cells with high expression could be over-represented, although the groups did not differ in activation or CD3 levels. At VDJ recombination sites, patients with type 1 diabetes made fewer insertions and deleted more nucleotides, a pattern implying thymic rearrangement abnormalities. Naive, central memory and regulatory TCRB repertoires appeared to be more alike among patients than among healthy donors. Type 1 diabetes patients showed a moderate but significant shortening of TCRB CDR3 length in all four CD4+ subsets.

The chain joins TRBV30 to TRBJ2-5; a weak D assignment points to TRBD1 (5 bases agree). The clonotype originates from a young man with type 1 diabetes. Sequenced sample: naive CD4+ T cells from blood. The cell subset or site label corresponds to: true naive CD4+ T cells. The CDR3 here reads CAWSKGFGETQYF. The nucleotide sequence reads TGTGCCTGGAGTAAGGGGTTTGGAGAGACCCAGTACTTC.